This T cell receptor beta chain was sequenced in a study of CXCR3-negative and CXCR3-positive naive CD8 T cells. Study-wide results and caveats: Naive cells with CXCR3 showed TRB CDR3s that were more hydrophobic than those in CXCR3-negative naive cells.

Concerning this clonotype: The antigen remains undetermined.

Libraries of TRB cDNA were made by 5' RACE and carried UMIs. TCRdb reprocessed the 5' RACE reads and stores each CDR3 protein as one record, lacking DNA. This sample's clone table lists just under 90,000 distinct CDR3 sequences. In germline, CDR1 is DFQATT, CDR2 SNEGSKA (reference sequence). The CDR3 runs to 16 residues. Sequencing was done on a sample of naive CXCR3+ CD8+ T cells from blood. The subset: CD45RO-CCR7+CD27+CD95- naive CD8+ T cells expressing CXCR3 (TNR3+). The receptor's source is a human donor in good health. Some clones in this sample may be carry-over from other donors' samples. The chain uses TRBV20-1 and TRBJ2-4. The CDR3 here is CSARDFSGAAKNIQYF.